These 19 T cell receptor beta chains were sequenced from one sample in a study of cytomegalovirus exposure and HLA in healthy donors. PCR amplification relied on 60 Vbeta primers (plus 13 Jbeta primers). Data came from immunoSEQ multiplex PCR; TCRdb stores just in-frame clones and leaves some out. Counted here are 200,000 or so clones, more than 75% occurring once; the ten biggest clones make up around 0.4%. Material for sequencing was PBMCs. The receptor set was obtained from a male donor in good health and CMV-seropositive.

The chain is built from TRBV15 and TRBJ1-4, with D tentatively TRBD1 (5 bases). This CDR3 has 14 residues. V was shortened by 4 bases and J by 15 bases, with 21 bases between the two germline ends. The germline V gene has CDR1 LNHNV and CDR2 YYDKDF (reference sequence). In DNA, the CDR3 is TGTGCCACCAGCATCCGGGACGGGGGGGATTGGGTGTTTTTT. Translation: CATSIRDGGDWVFF. The entire variable domain, with the rest obtained from reference TRBV15 and TRBJ1-4, is as follows: DAMVIQNPRYQVTQFGKPVTLSCSQTLNHNVMYWYQQKSSQAPKLLFHYYDKDFNNEADTPDNFQSRRPNTSFCFLDIRSPGLGDTAMYLCATSIRDGGDWVFFGSGTQLSVL.

The chain uses TRBV30 and TRBJ2-1; TRBD2 aligns across 9 bases. The V segment lost 5 bases and the J segment 4 bases; nucleotides outside the gene matches: 6. Germline loops: CDR1 GTSNPN, CDR2 SVGIG (reference sequence). CDR3 length: 14 amino acids. The DNA of the CDR3 is TGTGCCTGGCGCCTAGCGGGGAGTTACAATGAGCAGTTCTTC. As protein: CAWRLAGSYNEQFF.

The chain recombines TRBV5-4 with TRBJ2-2; the match to TRBD2 covers 8 bases. Germline CDR1 SGHNT, CDR2 YYREEE (reference sequence). V shed 0 bases, J shed 4 bases, and the junction held 5 bases outside the gene matches. The CDR3 is made up of 16 amino acids. Here the CDR3 reads CASSLDPGGGTGELFF. The CDR3 DNA reads TGTGCCAGCAGCTTGGATCCGGGAGGGGGCACCGGGGAGCTGTTTTTT.

The chain combines TRBV14 with TRBJ2-3, with TRBD2 identical over 11 bases. Trimming at V came to 2 bases and at J to 4 bases, leaving 5 bases not matched to a gene. Germline V gives CDR1 SGHDN, CDR2 FVKESK. The CDR3 is 16 amino acids. CDR3 nucleotide sequence: TGTGCCAGCAGCCAAACTCTAGCGGGAGGACCAGATACGCAGTATTTT. This codes for CASSQTLAGGPDTQYF.

The V call is TRBV7-2, the J call TRBJ1-6, with TRBD1 matching 7 bases. This CDR3 comprises 17 residues. Per the germline V gene, CDR1 is SGHTA and CDR2 is FQGNSA. V was pared by 4 bases and J by 2 bases, with 8 bases of the junction left unmatched. The CDR3 sequence is CASSSDRTGTYNSPLHF. CDR3 nucleotide sequence: TGTGCCAGCAGCTCTGACCGGACAGGAACCTATAATTCACCCCTCCACTTT.

The chain combines TRBV19 with TRBJ2-5; D unclear. CDR3 length: 15 residues. The germline V and J ends were trimmed by 5 bases and 1 base, with 14 bases remaining between them. Germline lookup yields CDR1 LNHDA and CDR2 SQIVND (reference sequence). The CDR3 DNA follows: TGTGCCAGTAGTCCCCGAACAGTTCTCCAAGAGACCCAGTACTTC. This translates into CASSPRTVLQETQYF. Full variable domain (missing parts from reference TRBV19 and TRBJ2-5): DGGITQSPKYLFRKEGQNVTLSCEQNLNHDAMYWYRQDPGQGLRLIYYSQIVNDFQKGDIAEGYSVSREKKESFPLTVTSAQKNPTAFYLCASSPRTVLQETQYFGPGTRLLVL.

The rearrangement links TRBV30 to TRBJ1-5, with D perhaps matching TRBD1 (6 bases). With 2 bases removed from V and 2 bases from J, the gap between germline ends came to 10 bases. CDR3 length equals 14 residues. Per the germline V gene, CDR1 is GTSNPN and CDR2 is SVGIG (reference sequence). The CDR3 nucleotides are TGTGCCTGGAGTCGAGGGGGTCGCAATCAGCCCCAGCATTTT. Amino acid sequence: CAWSRGGRNQPQHF. Drawing the rest from reference TRBV30 and TRBJ1-5, the complete variable domain is SQTIHQWPATLVQPVGSPLSLECTVEGTSNPNLYWYRQAAGRGLQLLFYSVGIGQISSEVPQNLSASRPQDRQFILSSKKLLLSDSGFYLCAWSRGGRNQPQHFGDGTRLSIL.

The V call is TRBV29-1, the J call TRBJ1-1; TRBD1 agrees at 7 bases. CDR3 length: 13 residues. Germline assignment: CDR1 SQVTM and CDR2 ANQGSEA. Trimming at V came to 7 bases and at J to 6 bases, leaving 11 bases not matched to a gene. CDR3 protein: CSGLLGGSAEAFF. The CDR3 region has the DNA TGCAGCGGGCTACTAGGGGGCTCCGCTGAAGCTTTCTTT.

This clone was counted a single time. The gene calls are TRBV25-1 and TRBJ1-2; D is possibly TRBD1 (6 bases). Per germline, CDR1 MGHDK and CDR2 SYGVNS. V dropped 6 bases and J dropped 6 bases, with 17 bases sitting between them. The CDR3 spans 14 residues. CDR3 region: CASSPEGGWDGYTF. The CDR3 DNA sequence: TGTGCCAGCAGCCCCGAGGGGGGGTGGGATGGCTACACCTTC.

V is TRBV6-5 and J is TRBJ2-1, with D tentatively TRBD1 (6 bases). The CDR3 consists of 12 residues. The V gene lost 4 bases and the J gene lost 5 bases, with 6 bases spanning the gap. Germline V lookup: CDR1 MNHEY, CDR2 SVGAGI. The CDR3: CASSWDNNEQFF. CDR3 in DNA: TGTGCCAGCAGTTGGGACAACAATGAGCAGTTCTTC.

This chain links TRBV28 with TRBJ1-2; 7 bases are shared with TRBD1. Germline assignment: CDR1 MDHEN and CDR2 SYDVKM. The CDR3 extends over 13 amino acids. The V gene end was trimmed by 6 bases and the J gene end by 6 bases; junction bases not matched to a gene: 7. The CDR3 loop is CASSLTGFDGYTF. The CDR3 DNA sequence: TGTGCCAGCAGCTTGACAGGGTTCGATGGCTACACCTTC.

V is TRBV18 and J is TRBJ2-7, with 10 bases aligning to TRBD2. J lost 2 bases, V lost 2 bases, and 6 bases had no gene match. Germline V gene lookup returns CDR1 KGHSH and CDR2 LQKENI. This CDR3 region has 16 residues. The CDR3 coding sequence is TGTGCCAGCTCACCAACCGGGACTAGCGAAACCTACGAGCAGTACTTC. As protein: CASSPTGTSETYEQYF.

The J gene is TRBJ2-3, the V gene TRBV7-2; TRBD2 agrees at 11 bases. CDR1 is SGHTA, CDR2 FQGNSA, per germline. J was trimmed by 4 bases and V by 4 bases; bases with no gene match: 7. The CDR3 has 16 residues. This CDR3 reads CASSSFSGGASDTQYF. The CDR3 coding sequence is TGTGCCAGCAGCTCATTTAGCGGGGGGGCCTCAGATACGCAGTATTTT.

The rearrangement joins TRBV5-1 to TRBJ2-3; no firm D call. CDR3 length equals 15 residues. V was cut by 0 bases and J by 2 bases, with 10 bases left in between. CDR1 is SGHRS, CDR2 YFSETQ, per germline. CDR3 sequence reads: CASSLVLRTTDTQYF. CDR3 DNA sequence: TGCGCCAGCAGCTTGGTATTGCGTACCACAGATACGCAGTATTTT.

As to this clone: The junction departs from the called germline gene at one end, perhaps through a read error. Distinct nucleotide sequences in the sample also encode this CDR3. The chain combines TRBV27 with TRBJ2-7; TRBD2 might be the D (5 bases). Germline V gene sequence: CDR1 MNHEY, CDR2 SMNVEV (reference sequence). CDR3 length: 11 amino acids. The CDR3, as DNA: TGTGCCAGCAGTTTAGGGAGCGAGCAGTACTTT. It specifies CASSLGSEQYF.

V and J are TRBV27 and TRBJ2-3, with TRBD2 as a possible D gene (6 bases). V was clipped by 1 base and J by 2 bases, with 10 bases between them. Germline V gives CDR1 MNHEY, CDR2 SMNVEV (reference sequence). CDR3 length: 15 residues. CDR3 nucleotide sequence: TGTGCCAGCAGTTTATTGGAGGGAGTCACAGATACGCAGTATTTT. This encodes CASSLLEGVTDTQYF.

The DNA of the CDR3 is TGTGCCAGCAGCTTGGCCGGACAGTGGACCACCGGGGAGCTGTTTTTT. Its protein is CASSLAGQWTTGELFF. This chain links TRBV5-6 with TRBJ2-2; D is perhaps TRBD1 (6 bases). Trimming removed 0 bases from V and 4 bases from J, with 13 bases in between. The CDR3 covers 16 residues. Germline V gene data show CDR1 as SGHDT and CDR2 as YYEEEE.

The chain joins TRBV7-2 to TRBJ2-7; 9 bases are a match to TRBD2. There are 16 residues in the CDR3. V dropped 1 base and J dropped 0; count of bases not matched to a gene: 4. Per the germline V gene, CDR1 is SGHTA and CDR2 is FQGNSA. The CDR3 sequence is CASSLVRAGGSYEQYF. DNA for the CDR3: TGTGCCAGCAGCTTAGTTCGAGCGGGAGGCTCCTACGAGCAGTACTTC. Full variable domain (outside the CDR3, taken from reference TRBV7-2 and TRBJ2-7): GAGVSQSPSNKVTEKGKDVELRCDPISGHTALYWYRQSLGQGLEFLIYFQGNSAPDKSGLPSDRFSAERTGGSVSTLTIQRTQQEDSAVYLCASSLVRAGGSYEQYFGPGTRLTVT.

The gene calls are TRBV19 and TRBJ1-1; 9 nucleotides align to TRBD1. This CDR3 region has 15 residues. V was clipped by 6 bases and J by 3 bases; unmatched bases: 8. The germline V gene encodes CDR1 LNHDA and CDR2 SQIVND (reference sequence). The CDR3 is CASSEGTGSYTEAFF. CDR3 nucleotide sequence: TGTGCCAGTAGCGAAGGGACAGGGTCGTACACTGAAGCTTTCTTT.